This T cell receptor beta chain appears in the sequencing data of a study of blood T cell repertoires in COVID-19. Study background: Sites across the United States, Italy and Spain contributed samples from acute and convalescent COVID-19.

This CDR3 has 14 amino acids. With 6 bases removed from V and 7 bases from J, the gap between germline ends came to 18 bases. Germline CDR1 MDHEN, CDR2 SYDVKM. Followed longitudinally, the Seattle patients had been enrolled during active infection. As originally analysed: Reference gene primer amplification in the assay estimated nucleated cell counts. Libraries were prepared by immunoSEQ multiplex PCR; TCRdb keeps only in-frame clonotypes and omits some of them. D and trimming come from the DNA, and the V and J calls and clone size come from that table. The sample has fewer than 350,000 clones, roughly 86% seen once.

Sequenced material: peripheral blood. This TCR came from a man aged 30-40 years with COVID-19, enrolled during active disease. This chain links TRBV28 with TRBJ1-1; weak D call: TRBD1 (6 bases). The DNA for the CDR3 is TGTGCCAGCAGGAAGCCCGGGACAACCTTTGAAGCTTTCTTT. Protein sequence: CASRKPGTTFEAFF. Full variable domain (rest looked up from reference TRBV28 and TRBJ1-1): DVKVTQSSRYLVKRTGEKVFLECVQDMDHENMFWYRQDPGLGLRLIYFSYDVKMKEKGDIPEGYSVSREKKERFSLILESASTNQTSMYLCASRKPGTTFEAFFGQGTRLTVV.